Below, 8 T cell receptor beta chains from the same sample are listed, as sequenced in a study of glioma-infiltrating T cells after dendritic cell vaccination. Profiled with immunoSEQ multiplex PCR; TCRdb holds only in-frame clones, not every one. This table holds tens of thousands of clones, around 80% found once. Sequenced here: blood, sampled before dendritic cell vaccination. These receptors all stem from a human donor with glioblastoma.

This chain uses TRBV29-1 with TRBJ1-3; D gene ambiguous. This CDR3 is 13 amino acids long. Germline CDR1 and CDR2: SQVTM and ANQGSEA. Trimming left V 4 bases short and J 5 bases short, with 12 bases between. The CDR3 region is CSVVVGTRNTIYF. CDR3 nucleotide sequence: TGCAGCGTTGTCGTGGGTACTAGAAACACCATATATTTT.

The chain carries TRBV7-9 and TRBJ1-1, with D unresolved. The V gene's germline CDR1 is SEHNR and CDR2 FQNEAQ (reference sequence). The CDR3 has 15 amino acids. V was cut by 1 base and J by 4 bases, with 13 bases left in between. As DNA, the CDR3 is TGTGCCAGCAGCTTAGAACGGGTGCTAGGCACTGAAGCTTTCTTT. It translates to CASSLERVLGTEAFF.

V gene TRBV14 combines with J gene TRBJ1-3; D might be TRBD1 (5 bases). The CDR3 has 14 amino acids. V lost 2 bases and J lost 3, with 8 bases in between. Germline V CDR1 and CDR2: SGHDN, FVKESK. The CDR3 protein is CASSQPGLGNTIYF. Written as DNA, the CDR3 is TGTGCCAGCAGCCAACCAGGGCTTGGAAACACCATATATTTT.

This clone was counted between two and nine times. The chain uses TRBV30 and TRBJ2-5; a weak D match, TRBD1 (5 bases). This CDR3 spans 11 amino acids. Germline V CDR1 and CDR2: GTSNPN, SVGIG (reference sequence). Trimming removed 5 bases from V and 1 base from J, with 5 bases in between. The CDR3 DNA reads TGTGCCTGGGACAGCCAAGAGACCCAGTACTTC. The encoded protein is CAWDSQETQYF.

The CDR3 DNA reads TGTGCCAGCTCTCCGAGCACAGATACGCAGTATTTT. Translated: CASSPSTDTQYF. The V gene is TRBV18, the J gene TRBJ2-3; no firm D call. Per germline, CDR1 KGHSH and CDR2 LQKENI. The V end was cut by 6 bases, the J end by 0 bases, with 4 bases between. CDR3 length: 12 residues.

This sequence joins TRBV18 and TRBJ1-5, with 9 bases lining up with TRBD1. J lost 5 bases, V lost 4 bases, and 6 bases had no gene match. CDR3 length: 15 residues. The germline V gene encodes CDR1 KGHSH and CDR2 LQKENI. CDR3 region: CASSLNGQGYQPQHF. The CDR3 DNA sequence: TGTGCCAGCTCACTTAACGGACAGGGGTATCAGCCCCAGCATTTT.

The V gene is TRBV5-1, the J gene TRBJ2-7; D unresolved. Trimming took 0 bases from V and 6 from J, leaving 10 bases between them. This CDR3 is 13 amino acids long. Germline loops: CDR1 SGHRS, CDR2 YFSETQ. CDR3 in amino acids: CASSLGVGSEQYV. Written as DNA, the CDR3 is TGCGCCAGCAGCTTGGGGGTTGGTAGCGAGCAGTACGTC.

The chain joins TRBV2 to TRBJ2-6; D perhaps matches TRBD1 (5 bases). V shed 7 bases and J shed 0 bases, with 13 bases lying between them. This CDR3 has 16 residues. The germline V gene has CDR1 SNHLY and CDR2 FYNNEI. The CDR3: CASTWGGYSGANVLTF. The CDR3 coding sequence is TGTGCCAGCACCTGGGGCGGCTACTCTGGGGCCAACGTCCTGACTTTC.